What follows are 17 T cell receptor beta chains derived from one specimen sequenced in a study of T-cell reconstitution after alpha-beta-depleted transplantation in children. TCRbeta library construction was performed incorporating unique molecular identifiers. TCRdb ran MiXCR on the PCR reads and lists one entry per CDR3 protein. The data hold 440,000 or so distinct CDR3 sequences, with about a tenth observed a single time. The sample here was PBMCs from the stem cell graft donor, taken from the stem cell graft. These receptor sequences come from a human donor who donated a stem cell graft to a child with acute myeloid leukemia.

Concerning this clonotype: A much larger clone differs from this one at a single base, so this may be a read error. The rearrangement uses TRBV10-3 and TRBJ2-5, with D tentatively TRBD2 (5 bases). The CDR3 runs 13 residues. In germline, CDR1 is ENHRY, CDR2 SYGVKD. CDR3 region: CAIRPGSEESQYF. As DNA, the CDR3 is TGTGCCATCAGGCCGGGGTCCGAAGAGAGCCAGTACTTC.

The rearrangement links TRBV6-5 to TRBJ2-3, with 10 bases lining up with TRBD2. J lost 7 bases, V lost 2 bases, and 12 bases had no gene match. CDR3 length equals 17 residues. CDR1 is MNHEY and CDR2 is SVGAGI in the germline V gene. CDR3 loop: CASSYGPISGGLYTQYF. Here the CDR3 DNA reads TGTGCCAGCAGTTACGGACCGATTAGCGGGGGGTTATATACGCAGTATTTT.

This clonotype was seen only a few times. The CDR3 reads CSVVAGGDTQYF. Here the CDR3 DNA reads TGCAGCGTTGTTGCGGGTGGAGATACGCAGTATTTT. The rearrangement links TRBV29-1 to TRBJ2-3, with a possible D match to TRBD2 (5 bases). V lost 4 bases and J 5 bases, leaving 10 bases between the germline ends. CDR1 and CDR2 (germline): SQVTM, ANQGSEA. The CDR3 totals 12 residues.

This clonotype was counted between two and nine times. The J gene is TRBJ2-2, the V gene TRBV12-3 or TRBV12-4; D is perhaps TRBD1 (6 bases). There are 19 residues in the CDR3. V was cut by 6 bases and J by 0 bases, with 23 bases left in between. The CDR3 nucleotides read TGTGCCAGCAGATCATACCGGGACACCCAAAGGCCGAACACCGGGGAGCTGTTTTTT. Translating gives CASRSYRDTQRPNTGELFF.

This clonotype was recorded a few times. This rearrangement joins TRBV25-1 to TRBJ1-5; perhaps TRBD1 as D (6 bases). The germline V gene encodes CDR1 MGHDK and CDR2 SYGVNS. The V and J ends lost 6 bases and 5 bases respectively, with 11 bases between them. CDR3 size: 13 residues. DNA for the CDR3: TGTGCCAGCAGCAGGGGATTGGATCAGCCCCAGCATTTT. Translated: CASSRGLDQPQHF.

In its sample, this clonotype was seen a few times. The chain uses TRBV2 and TRBJ1-1, with a weak D call TRBD1 (5 bases). Deletions cut 6 bases from V and 4 bases from J, with 12 bases between. Germline lookup yields CDR1 SNHLY and CDR2 FYNNEI. The CDR3 contains 13 residues. The CDR3 sequence is CASRDDGGTEAFF. The CDR3 region has the DNA TGTGCCAGCAGGGACGATGGGGGCACTGAAGCTTTCTTT.

This clonotype was recorded at least ten times. The chain is built from TRBV18 and TRBJ2-2, with 8 bases identical to TRBD2. This CDR3 has 16 amino acids. With V trimmed by 2 bases and J by 2 bases, 4 bases remained unmatched. CDR1 is KGHSH, CDR2 LQKENI, per germline. CDR3 amino acids: CASSPSLAGNTGELFF. The CDR3 bases are TGTGCCAGCTCACCAAGCCTAGCGGGCAACACCGGGGAGCTGTTTTTT.

This clonotype was seen at least ten times. The chain combines TRBV7-2 with TRBJ2-7, with TRBD2 as a possible D gene (6 bases). Trimming removed 5 bases from V and 4 bases from J, with 18 bases in between. The length of the CDR3 is 15 residues. Germline V gene lookup returns CDR1 SGHTA and CDR2 FQGNSA. CDR3 protein: CASSLQQRVAYEQYF. DNA of the CDR3: TGTGCCAGCAGCCTTCAACAGCGGGTTGCATACGAGCAGTACTTC.

The chain uses TRBV29-1 and TRBJ2-5, with D perhaps TRBD2 (6 bases). Trimming removed 8 bases at V and 5 bases at J, with 30 bases between. The CDR3 has 17 residues. Germline V CDR1 and CDR2: SQVTM, ANQGSEA. CDR3 sequence reads: CSSLTGLPVLEGETQYF. In DNA, the CDR3 is TGCAGCTCACTGACGGGACTCCCCGTACTAGAGGGGGAGACCCAGTACTTC.

This chain connects TRBV6-2 or TRBV6-3 to TRBJ2-7; 7 bases align to TRBD2. The CDR3 runs to 14 residues. V shed 6 bases and J 1 base; nucleotides not matched to a gene: 6. Germline CDR1 MNHEY, CDR2 SVGEGT. The CDR3 here is CASRPVAGSYEQYF. The DNA of the CDR3 is TGTGCCAGCAGACCCGTAGCGGGTTCCTACGAGCAGTACTTC.

This clonotype was counted at least ten times. The V gene is TRBV20-1, the J gene TRBJ2-3; D unclear. V gave up 0 bases and J gave up 1 base, with 8 bases separating them. The CDR3 length is 14 residues. Germline V gene lookup returns CDR1 DFQATT and CDR2 SNEGSKA (reference sequence). The chain's CDR3 is CSARDGRRTDTQYF. DNA of the CDR3: TGCAGTGCTAGAGATGGACGGCGCACAGATACGCAGTATTTT.

This clonotype was found many times. The V gene is TRBV11-2, the J gene TRBJ2-1; the D is unclear. The germline gives CDR1 SGHAT, CDR2 FQNNGV. V lost 5 bases and J lost 3, with 8 bases in between. CDR3 length: 13 amino acids. CDR3 sequence: CASSGQNYNEQFF. CDR3 bases: TGTGCCAGCAGCGGGCAGAACTACAATGAGCAGTTCTTC.

This chain uses TRBV7-2 with TRBJ1-2; D is unresolved. The CDR3 contains 13 residues. The germline gives CDR1 SGHTA, CDR2 FQGNSA. With 5 bases removed from V and 5 bases from J, the gap between germline ends came to 12 bases. CDR3 bases: TGTGCCAGCAGCGCTGCCCCAGAGTATGGCTACACCTTC. Translated: CASSAAPEYGYTF.

This clonotype appeared once. This chain links TRBV6-5 with TRBJ1-6; 7 bases line up with TRBD1. The V segment lost 5 bases and the J segment 9 bases; nucleotides outside the gene matches: 19. Germline values: CDR1 MNHEY, CDR2 SVGAGI. This CDR3 is 18 amino acids long. CDR3 region: CASSHNTRTGGLGSPLHF. Here the CDR3 DNA reads TGTGCCAGCAGTCACAACACGAGGACAGGAGGTCTAGGTTCACCCCTCCACTTT.

The chain is built from TRBV11-2 and TRBJ2-2; TRBD1 matches 8 bases. The CDR3 length is 15 residues. Germline V CDR1 and CDR2: SGHAT, FQNNGV. The V and J ends lost 5 bases and 4 bases, in that order; junction bases with no gene match: 6. CDR3 sequence reads: CASSLWTGSTGELFF. The CDR3 DNA follows: TGTGCCAGCAGCCTATGGACAGGGTCCACCGGGGAGCTGTTTTTT.

This clonotype was counted only a few times. The chain is built from TRBV5-1 and TRBJ2-3, with 8 bases identical to TRBD1. The germline V gene has CDR1 SGHRS and CDR2 YFSETQ. Trimming removed 0 bases from V and 4 bases from J; junction bases left unmatched: 7. The CDR3 is 16 amino acids. CDR3: CASSLGPGGSPDTQYF. As DNA, the CDR3 is TGCGCCAGCAGCTTGGGCCCAGGGGGCTCGCCAGATACGCAGTATTTT.

Ten or more counts support this clonotype. This chain links TRBV6-5 with TRBJ2-3; possible D gene TRBD2, 5 bases. This CDR3 spans 13 amino acids. Germline V gives CDR1 MNHEY, CDR2 SVGAGI. The ends were cut back, 4 bases at V and 6 bases at J, with 11 bases in the middle. The CDR3 reads CASSFSEADTQYF. The CDR3 DNA reads as TGTGCCAGCAGTTTCTCGGAGGCGGATACGCAGTATTTT.